This entry describes one T cell receptor (beta chain). Its specificity is not known. Germline values: CDR1 MNHEY, CDR2 SMNVEV (reference sequence). CDR3 length equals 15 residues. Trimming pared 10 bases from V and 1 base from J, leaving 17 bases between. This entry belongs to a study of shared clonotypes between healthy human individuals. Every subset's genomic DNA went evenly onto several immunoSEQ plates. A roughly 200 ng quantity of DNA, tens of thousands of T cell genomes, went into the sorted-subset replicate PCRs. TCRdb's copy holds only in-frame clones and misses some; the assay was immunoSEQ multiplex PCR. Found here are over a million clones, around 78% of them singletons; the top ten hold around 0.61%. Broader study findings: A reduction in generation probabilities was seen for non-shared clonotypes relative to those shared by all four donors.

CD4+ cell separation produced CD45RA+ naive and CD45RA-negative memory subsets. The sample taken for sequencing was memory CD4+ T cells from PBMCs. Noted subset: CD45RA-negative fraction. This receptor was taken from a man aged 18 to 29 in good health. Some clones in this sample may be carry-over from other donors' samples. V gene TRBV27 combines with J gene TRBJ1-5; D is undetermined. CDR3 sequence reads: CATQRWTGSNQPQHF. In nucleotides, the CDR3 is TGTGCCACCCAACGGTGGACGGGGAGCAATCAGCCCCAGCATTTT.